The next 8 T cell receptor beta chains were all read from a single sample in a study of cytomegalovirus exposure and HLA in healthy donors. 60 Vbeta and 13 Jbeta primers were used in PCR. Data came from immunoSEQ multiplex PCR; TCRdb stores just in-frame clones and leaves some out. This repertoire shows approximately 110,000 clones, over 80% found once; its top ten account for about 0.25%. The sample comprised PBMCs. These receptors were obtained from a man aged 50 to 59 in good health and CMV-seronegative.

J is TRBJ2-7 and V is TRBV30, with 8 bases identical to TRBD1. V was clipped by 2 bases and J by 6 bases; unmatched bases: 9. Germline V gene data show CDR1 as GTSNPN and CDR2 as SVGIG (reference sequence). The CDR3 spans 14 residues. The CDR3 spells CAWSTERTGIEQYF. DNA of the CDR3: TGTGCCTGGAGTACCGAACGGACAGGGATCGAGCAGTACTTC.

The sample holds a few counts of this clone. This CDR3 is CASSSGINEQFF. As DNA, the CDR3 is TGTGCCAGCAGCTCGGGTATAAATGAGCAGTTCTTC. The V gene is TRBV7-2, the J gene TRBJ2-1; no reliable D call. The CDR3 runs to 12 residues. CDR1 and CDR2 (germline): SGHTA, FQGNSA. Deletions cut 4 bases from V and 7 bases from J, with 8 bases between.

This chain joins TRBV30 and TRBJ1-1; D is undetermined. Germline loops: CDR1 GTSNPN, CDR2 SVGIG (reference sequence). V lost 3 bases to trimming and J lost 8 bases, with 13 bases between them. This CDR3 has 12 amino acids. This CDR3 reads CAWSPGFEEAFF. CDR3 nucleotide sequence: TGTGCCTGGAGCCCGGGATTTGAAGAAGCTTTCTTT.

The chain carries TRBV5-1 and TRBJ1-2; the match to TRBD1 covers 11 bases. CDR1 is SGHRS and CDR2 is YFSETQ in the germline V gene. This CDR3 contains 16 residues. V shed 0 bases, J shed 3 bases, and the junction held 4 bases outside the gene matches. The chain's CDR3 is CASSLDGTGGDYGYTF. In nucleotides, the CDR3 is TGCGCCAGCAGCTTGGATGGGACAGGGGGAGACTATGGCTACACCTTC.

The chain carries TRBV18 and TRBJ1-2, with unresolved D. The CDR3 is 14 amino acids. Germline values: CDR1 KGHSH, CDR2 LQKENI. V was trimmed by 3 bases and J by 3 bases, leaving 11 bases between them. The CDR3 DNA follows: TGTGCCAGCTCACCGGGCGGGGTTCACTATGGCTACACCTTC. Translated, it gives CASSPGGVHYGYTF.

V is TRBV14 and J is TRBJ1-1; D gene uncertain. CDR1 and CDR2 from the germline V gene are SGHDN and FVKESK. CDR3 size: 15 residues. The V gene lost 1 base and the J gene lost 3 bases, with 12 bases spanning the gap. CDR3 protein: CASSQVMLTDTEAFF. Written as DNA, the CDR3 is TGTGCCAGCAGCCAAGTGATGCTAACGGACACTGAAGCTTTCTTT.

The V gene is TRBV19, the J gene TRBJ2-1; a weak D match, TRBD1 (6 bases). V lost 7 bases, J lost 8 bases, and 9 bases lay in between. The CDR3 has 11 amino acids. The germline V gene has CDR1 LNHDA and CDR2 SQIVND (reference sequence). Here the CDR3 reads CASTRGYEQFF. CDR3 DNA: TGTGCCAGTACCAGGGGCTATGAGCAGTTCTTC.

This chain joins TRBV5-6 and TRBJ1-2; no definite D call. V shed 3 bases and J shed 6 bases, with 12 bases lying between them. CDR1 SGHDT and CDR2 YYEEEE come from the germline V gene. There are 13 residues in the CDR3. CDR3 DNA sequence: TGTGCCAGCAGCTCCTCCTACGCGGATGGCTACACCTTC. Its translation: CASSSSYADGYTF.